Each of the 6 T cell receptor beta chains below was sequenced from the same sample in a study of OX40 agonist ivuxolimab in advanced cancers. Assay used: immunoSEQ multiplex PCR; TCRdb lists only in-frame clones, some missing. The table shows tens of thousands of clones, with about 90% occurring only once. The starting material was CD4+ or CD8+ T cells sorted from blood, obtained in a trial of the OX40 agonist ivuxolimab. Receptors originate from an adult with an advanced solid tumor such as melanoma, head and neck, liver or kidney cancer.

The chain combines TRBV7-9 with TRBJ2-7; D unclear. The germline V and J ends were trimmed by 1 base and 2 bases, with 6 bases remaining between them. The CDR3 contains 13 residues. Germline loops: CDR1 SEHNR, CDR2 FQNEAQ (reference sequence). In DNA, the CDR3 is TGTGCCAGCAGCTTAGATGGCCCCTACGAGCAGTACTTC. This sequence encodes CASSLDGPYEQYF.

This sequence joins TRBV7-8 and TRBJ1-2; perhaps TRBD1 as D (6 bases). The CDR3 totals 14 residues. Germline-derived CDR1 and CDR2 are SGHVS and FQNEAQ. The V gene lost 4 bases and the J gene lost 6 bases, with 15 bases spanning the gap. Here the CDR3 DNA reads TGTGCCAGCAGCTCCAGAGGGGGATTGGATGGCTACACCTTC. Its protein is CASSSRGGLDGYTF.

The chain recombines TRBV11-3 with TRBJ2-7; D call uncertain. The CDR3 contains 13 residues. V was pared by 5 bases and J by 6 bases, with 14 bases between. Germline CDR1 reads SGHNT; CDR2 reads YENEEA. The CDR3: CASSHISGREQYF. The CDR3 region has the DNA TGTGCCAGCAGCCATATTTCGGGTCGCGAGCAGTACTTC.

The chain combines TRBV19 with TRBJ1-2; 7 nucleotides align to TRBD1. The V segment lost 3 bases and the J segment 2 bases; nucleotides outside the gene matches: 9. Germline assignment: CDR1 LNHDA and CDR2 SQIVND (reference sequence). The CDR3 runs to 16 residues. CDR3 region: CASSIYRGQPNYGYTF. CDR3 in DNA: TGTGCCAGTAGTATTTATAGGGGACAGCCAAACTATGGCTACACCTTC. Drawing the rest from reference TRBV19 and TRBJ1-2, the complete variable domain is DGGITQSPKYLFRKEGQNVTLSCEQNLNHDAMYWYRQDPGQGLRLIYYSQIVNDFQKGDIAEGYSVSREKKESFPLTVTSAQKNPTAFYLCASSIYRGQPNYGYTFGSGTRLTVV.

The rearrangement joins TRBV5-1 to TRBJ2-5, with TRBD1 as a possible D gene (5 bases). The last part of the DNA fits TRBJ2-7 better; the J call may be wrong. The CDR3 has 12 amino acids. Germline assignment: CDR1 SGHRS and CDR2 YFSETQ. CDR3 coding DNA: TGCGCCAGCAGCTTGGAGGGGTACGAGCAGTACTTC. It translates to CASSLEGYEQYF.

The J gene is TRBJ2-2, the V gene TRBV10-3; D call uncertain. In germline, CDR1 is ENHRY, CDR2 SYGVKD. V dropped 3 bases and J dropped 8 bases, with 4 bases sitting between them. The length of the CDR3 is 11 residues. The CDR3 region is CAISDRGELFF. The CDR3 nucleotides read TGTGCCATCAGTGACCGGGGGGAGCTGTTTTTT.